Below are 28 T cell receptor beta chains sequenced from a single sample in a study of T cell changes during pregnancy in multiple sclerosis. The assay was immunoSEQ multiplex PCR, and TCRdb's table has in-frame clones only and misses some. The table lists over 75,000 clones, 85% to 95% of them singletons. The sequencing used peripheral blood, collected in the first trimester of pregnancy. These receptors were taken from a female donor with multiple sclerosis, enrolled in a pregnancy study.

This sequence joins TRBV7-6 and TRBJ2-5; D gene ambiguous. CDR3 length equals 13 residues. Germline CDR1 SGHVS, CDR2 FNYEAQ. Trimming took off 1 base at V and 7 bases at J, with 10 bases between the two ends. Here the CDR3 DNA reads TGTGCCAGCAGCTTAGGACTGACTGGGACCCAGTACTTC. This translates into CASSLGLTGTQYF.

The chain couples TRBV2 to TRBJ1-5; D is undetermined. V lost 8 bases and J lost 1, with 12 bases in between. Germline CDR1 is SNHLY and CDR2 is FYNNEI. The CDR3 has 14 residues. The CDR3 here is CASCAGRSNQPQHF. The CDR3 DNA reads as TGTGCCAGCTGCGCCGGTAGAAGCAATCAGCCCCAGCATTTT.

The V gene is TRBV6-6, the J gene TRBJ2-1; 7 nucleotides line up with TRBD1. This CDR3 comprises 13 residues. CDR1 MNHNY and CDR2 SVGAGI come from the germline V gene (reference sequence). J was trimmed by 14 bases and V by 5 bases; bases with no gene match: 12. The CDR3 bases are TGTGCCAGCAGTCCAGCAAGCACCCAGGGGGAGTTCTTC. Translated, it gives CASSPASTQGEFF.

The rearrangement joins TRBV27 to TRBJ2-7, with TRBD1 identical over 7 bases. The CDR3 has 15 residues. The trim removed 6 bases at V and 4 bases at J, leaving 12 bases unmatched. Germline loops: CDR1 MNHEY, CDR2 SMNVEV (reference sequence). The CDR3 DNA sequence: TGTGCCAGCAGCCCCACGACAGGGCTTGGGTACGAGCAGTACTTC. Encoded protein: CASSPTTGLGYEQYF.

J is TRBJ2-1 and V is TRBV7-2; tentatively, D is TRBD1 (5 bases). The CDR3 has 12 residues. The germline CDR1 and CDR2 sequences are SGHTA and FQGNSA. Trimming took 5 bases from V and 7 from J, leaving 9 bases between them. CDR3 DNA: TGTGCCAGCAGCCGGACATTTAATGAGCAGTTCTTC. Residues: CASSRTFNEQFF.

This rearrangement joins TRBV6-6 to TRBJ2-7; TRBD2 aligns across 10 bases. CDR3 length: 14 residues. V shed 4 bases and J 6 bases; nucleotides not matched to a gene: 6. Germline V gene lookup returns CDR1 MNHNY and CDR2 SVGAGI (reference sequence). The CDR3 spells CASSFRLAGPEQYF. CDR3 bases: TGTGCCAGCAGTTTCCGACTAGCGGGCCCCGAGCAGTACTTC.

The chain employs TRBV5-1 and TRBJ2-3, with TRBD1 matching over 7 bases. CDR3 size: 16 residues. Germline V gene data show CDR1 as SGHRS and CDR2 as YFSETQ. V was clipped by 0 bases and J by 0 bases; unmatched bases: 4. CDR3 sequence (DNA): TGCGCCAGCAGCTTGGGACAGGGTTCTAGCACAGATACGCAGTATTTT. It translates to CASSLGQGSSTDTQYF.

The rearrangement uses TRBV19 and TRBJ1-3, with D possibly TRBD1 on 5 matching bases. CDR3 length: 14 amino acids. Deletions cut 5 bases from V and 4 bases from J, with 12 bases between. The germline gives CDR1 LNHDA, CDR2 SQIVND (reference sequence). CDR3 residues: CASSLTGAGNTIYF. For the CDR3, the DNA is TGTGCCAGTAGTTTAACAGGAGCAGGAAACACCATATATTTT.

The rearrangement links TRBV7-9 to TRBJ2-7; D not certain. CDR1 is SEHNR, CDR2 FQNEAQ, per germline (reference sequence). The CDR3 is 12 residues long. V shed 5 bases and J shed 5 bases, with 10 bases lying between them. The CDR3 DNA reads TGTGCCAGCAGCGCTACCTTGCACGAGCAGTACTTC. As protein: CASSATLHEQYF.

The chain links TRBV27 to TRBJ2-5; D might be TRBD2 (6 bases). The CDR3 length is 15 residues. Germline CDR1 and CDR2: MNHEY and SMNVEV (reference sequence). Trimming removed 5 bases at V and 2 bases at J, with 15 bases between. The CDR3 DNA sequence: TGTGCCAGCAGTCCTCCGGGACTCTTACAAGAGACCCAGTACTTC. As protein: CASSPPGLLQETQYF.

This clone was detected once. This rearrangement joins TRBV15 to TRBJ2-3, with 9 bases fitting TRBD2. CDR3 size: 13 residues. Germline V gene sequence: CDR1 LNHNV, CDR2 YYDKDF (reference sequence). With V trimmed by 9 bases and J by 1 base, 2 bases remained unmatched. The CDR3 nucleotides are TGTGCCACTAAGCGGGGGGGCACAGATACGCAGTATTTT. It codes for CATKRGGTDTQYF.

The chain couples TRBV27 to TRBJ2-2; D is possibly TRBD2 (5 bases). Germline lookup yields CDR1 MNHEY and CDR2 SMNVEV (reference sequence). Trimming removed 3 bases at V and 7 bases at J, with 15 bases between. The CDR3 loop spans 15 amino acids. The CDR3 bases are TGTGCCAGCAGTTTTTCGGGAAGAGGAAACGGGGAGCTGTTTTTT. It yields the protein CASSFSGRGNGELFF.

This sequence joins TRBV2 and TRBJ2-7; D perhaps matches TRBD1 (5 bases). Germline CDR1 and CDR2: SNHLY and FYNNEI. Trimming left V 7 bases short and J 3 bases short, with 13 bases between. The CDR3 consists of 13 residues. In DNA form, the CDR3 reads TGTGCCAGCATCCCCGACAGATTCTACGAGCAGTACTTC. This sequence encodes CASIPDRFYEQYF. Looking up the rest from reference TRBV2 and TRBJ2-7 gives the full variable domain: EPEVTQTPSHQVTQMGQEVILRCVPISNHLYFYWYRQILGQKVEFLVSFYNNEISEKSEIFDDQFSVERPDGSNFTLKIRSTKLEDSAMYFCASIPDRFYEQYFGPGTRLTVT.

The rearrangement joins TRBV7-9 to TRBJ2-1; TRBD2 agrees at 7 bases. Trimming cost V 5 bases and J 2 bases; bases outside gene matches: 9. The CDR3 runs 16 residues. Germline V gene lookup returns CDR1 SEHNR and CDR2 FQNEAQ (reference sequence). The DNA for the CDR3 is TGTGCCAGCAGCCCTACGGGAGCGGGAACCTACAATGAGCAGTTCTTC. It encodes CASSPTGAGTYNEQFF. The full variable domain, completed using reference TRBV7-9 and TRBJ2-1, is DTGVSQNPRHKITKRGQNVTFRCDPISEHNRLYWYRQTLGQGPEFLTYFQNEAQLEKSRLLSDRFSAERPKGSFSTLEIQRTEQGDSAMYLCASSPTGAGTYNEQFFGPGTRLTVL.

This chain uses TRBV25-1 with TRBJ1-2; maybe TRBD1 (6 bases). The ends were cut back, 0 bases at V and 5 bases at J, with 10 bases in the middle. Germline V gene data show CDR1 as MGHDK and CDR2 as SYGVNS. The CDR3 totals 14 residues. The CDR3 reads CASSEYGQGYGYTF. CDR3 DNA: TGTGCCAGCAGTGAATATGGGCAGGGGTATGGCTACACCTTC.

This chain links TRBV28 with TRBJ1-5, with TRBD1 as a possible D gene (6 bases). V lost 5 bases, J lost 6 bases, and 14 bases lay in between. This CDR3 comprises 14 residues. The germline V gene encodes CDR1 MDHEN and CDR2 SYDVKM. The CDR3 DNA reads TGTGCCAGCAGTACGGCAGGGGATCGTCAGCCCCAGCATTTT. This translates into CASSTAGDRQPQHF.

This chain connects TRBV4-3 to TRBJ2-7; 7 nucleotides agree with TRBD2. CDR3 length: 15 amino acids. V lost 1 base, J lost 2 bases, and 5 bases stayed unmatched. Germline CDR1 is LGHNA and CDR2 is YSLEER. In nucleotides, the CDR3 is TGCGCCAGCAGCCAAGGGGCTAGCGGAACCTACGAGCAGTACTTC. Residues: CASSQGASGTYEQYF.

Comments on this clone: The sample carries other DNA sequences with the same CDR3. The rearrangement links TRBV19 to TRBJ2-1, with D perhaps TRBD1 (6 bases). CDR3 length: 14 residues. CDR1 and CDR2 (germline): LNHDA, SQIVND (reference sequence). The V end was cut by 5 bases, the J end by 3 bases, with 11 bases between. CDR3 protein: CASSRDTHYNEQFF. CDR3 nucleotide sequence: TGTGCCAGTAGTCGGGACACCCACTACAATGAGCAGTTCTTC.

The chain uses TRBV27 and TRBJ1-2; tentatively, D is TRBD1 (6 bases). Trimming removed 5 bases at V and 2 bases at J, with 15 bases between. The CDR3 is made up of 15 amino acids. The germline gives CDR1 MNHEY, CDR2 SMNVEV (reference sequence). The CDR3: CASSHGQPQNYGYTF. The CDR3 nucleotides are TGTGCCAGCAGTCATGGACAGCCTCAAAACTATGGCTACACCTTC.

The genes are TRBV11-3 and TRBJ2-1; 8 nucleotides match TRBD1. Per germline, CDR1 SGHNT and CDR2 YENEEA. The CDR3 covers 15 residues. V was clipped by 5 bases and J by 7 bases; unmatched bases: 10. This chain's CDR3 is CASSRGYRGWNEQFF. The CDR3 coding sequence is TGTGCCAGCAGCCGGGGATACAGGGGGTGGAATGAGCAGTTCTTC.

The rearrangement joins TRBV6-5 to TRBJ2-7; possibly TRBD1 for D (5 bases). Looked up from germline, CDR1 is MNHEY and CDR2 is SVGAGI. V gave up 0 bases and J gave up 5 bases, with 8 bases separating them. The CDR3 covers 13 residues. Here the CDR3 DNA reads TGTGCCAGCAGTTACTCTGGCAGGGACGAGCAGTACTTC. It translates to CASSYSGRDEQYF.

The chain recombines TRBV10-3 with TRBJ2-2; weak D call: TRBD2 (5 bases). The CDR3 has 14 amino acids. Germline CDR1 is ENHRY and CDR2 is SYGVKD. V lost 6 bases to trimming and J lost 0 bases, with 8 bases between them. CDR3 region: CAIRLEPNTGELFF. DNA for the CDR3: TGTGCCATCAGACTAGAACCGAACACCGGGGAGCTGTTTTTT.

The chain has TRBV4-1 and TRBJ2-1; 9 nucleotides match TRBD2. Germline CDR1 MGHRA, CDR2 YSYEKL. The CDR3 covers 19 residues. V was pared by 0 bases and J by 2 bases, with 11 bases of the junction left unmatched. This CDR3 is CASSQEGVGLAGPYNEQFF. CDR3 nucleotide sequence: TGCGCCAGCAGCCAAGAAGGAGTAGGGCTAGCGGGGCCCTACAATGAGCAGTTCTTC.

This clone has only one observation. Here the CDR3 DNA reads TGTGCCAGCAGCCGACCAGTAGCGGGAGTCAGTTCCGAGCAGTACTTC. Translation gives CASSRPVAGVSSEQYF. The chain employs TRBV6-6 and TRBJ2-7, with 9 bases fitting TRBD2. The CDR3 consists of 16 residues. Unmatched junction bases numbered 15, after V lost 6 bases and J lost 6 bases. Per the germline V gene, CDR1 is MNHNY and CDR2 is SVGAGI (reference sequence).

With respect to this clone: Other DNA sequences in this sample translate to the same CDR3. The chain recombines TRBV5-1 with TRBJ1-4; TRBD1 matches at 7 bases. With 1 base clipped from V and 5 bases from J, the junction kept 2 bases outside the gene matches. CDR3 size: 14 residues. Germline loops: CDR1 SGHRS, CDR2 YFSETQ. CDR3 region: CASSLTGVNEKLFF. The CDR3 DNA sequence: TGCGCCAGCAGCTTGACAGGGGTGAATGAAAAACTGTTTTTT.

This sequence joins TRBV5-6 and TRBJ2-7, with 8 bases aligning to TRBD1. The CDR3 is 14 amino acids. CDR1 SGHDT and CDR2 YYEEEE come from the germline V gene. V was clipped by 4 bases and J by 6 bases; unmatched bases: 9. CDR3 in DNA: TGTGCCAGCAGCCTAGACAGGGGAGCAGGCGAGCAGTACTTC. Residues: CASSLDRGAGEQYF.

V and J are TRBV11-2 and TRBJ2-7; TRBD2 might be the D (6 bases). Germline CDR1 is SGHAT and CDR2 is FQNNGV. Trimming stripped 0 bases from V and 5 bases from J, with 14 bases between. The CDR3 extends over 15 amino acids. This chain's CDR3 is CASSLDFGSSDEQYF. CDR3 coding DNA: TGTGCCAGCAGCTTAGATTTCGGGAGTAGCGACGAGCAGTACTTC.

Remarks on this clone: The junction does not match germline at one end; this may be a read error. This chain joins TRBV11-2 and TRBJ2-6, with 7 bases aligning to TRBD1. The CDR3 length is 15 residues. Per germline, CDR1 SGHAT and CDR2 FQNNGV. The CDR3, as DNA: TGTGCCAGCAGCCTAGACAGGGCCGGGGCCAACGTCCTGACTTTC. Translated, it gives CASSLDRAGANVLTF.